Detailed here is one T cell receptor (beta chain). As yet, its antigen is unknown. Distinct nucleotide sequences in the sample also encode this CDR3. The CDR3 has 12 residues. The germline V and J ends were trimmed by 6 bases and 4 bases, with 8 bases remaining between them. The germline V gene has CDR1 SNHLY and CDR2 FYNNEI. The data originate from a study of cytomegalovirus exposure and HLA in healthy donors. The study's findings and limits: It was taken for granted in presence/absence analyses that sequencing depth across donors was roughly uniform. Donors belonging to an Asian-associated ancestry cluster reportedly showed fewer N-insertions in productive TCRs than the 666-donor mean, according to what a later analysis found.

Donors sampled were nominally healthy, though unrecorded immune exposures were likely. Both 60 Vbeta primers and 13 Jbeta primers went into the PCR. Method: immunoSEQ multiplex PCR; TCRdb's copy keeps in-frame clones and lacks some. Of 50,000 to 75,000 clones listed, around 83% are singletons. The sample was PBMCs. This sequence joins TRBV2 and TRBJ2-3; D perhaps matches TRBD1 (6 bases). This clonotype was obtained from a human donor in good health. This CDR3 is CASRDRADTQYF. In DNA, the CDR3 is TGTGCCAGCAGGGACAGAGCAGATACGCAGTATTTT.